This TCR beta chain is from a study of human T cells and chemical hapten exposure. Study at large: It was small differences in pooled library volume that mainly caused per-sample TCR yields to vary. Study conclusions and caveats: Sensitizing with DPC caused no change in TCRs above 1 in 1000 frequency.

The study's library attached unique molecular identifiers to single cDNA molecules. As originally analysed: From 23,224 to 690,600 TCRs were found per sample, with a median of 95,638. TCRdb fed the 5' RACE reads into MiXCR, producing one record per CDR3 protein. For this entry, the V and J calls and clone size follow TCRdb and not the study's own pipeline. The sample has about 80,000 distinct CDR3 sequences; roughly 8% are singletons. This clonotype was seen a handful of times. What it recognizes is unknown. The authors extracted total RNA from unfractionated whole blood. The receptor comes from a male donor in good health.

The CDR3 is CASSYEAGGTATGELFF. In DNA, the CDR3 is TGTGCCAGCAGTTACGAAGCGGGGGGCACCGCCACCGGGGAGCTGTTTTTT. The rearrangement links TRBV6-2 or TRBV6-3 to TRBJ2-2; 9 bases are a match to TRBD2. The CDR3 contains 17 residues. Germline values: CDR1 MNHEY, CDR2 SVGEGT. V was pared by 2 bases and J by 4 bases, with 8 bases of the junction left unmatched.